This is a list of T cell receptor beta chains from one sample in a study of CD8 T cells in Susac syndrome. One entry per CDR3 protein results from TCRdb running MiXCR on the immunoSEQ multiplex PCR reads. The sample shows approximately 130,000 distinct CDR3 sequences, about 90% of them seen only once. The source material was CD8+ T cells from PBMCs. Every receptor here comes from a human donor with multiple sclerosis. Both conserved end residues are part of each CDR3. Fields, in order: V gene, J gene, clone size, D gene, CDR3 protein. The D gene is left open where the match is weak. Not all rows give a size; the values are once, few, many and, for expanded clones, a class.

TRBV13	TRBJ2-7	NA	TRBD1	CASSLRTGAPKQYF
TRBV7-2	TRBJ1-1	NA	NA	CASSLSGTSNTEAFF
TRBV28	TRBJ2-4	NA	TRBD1	CASRTGTGRVGQYF
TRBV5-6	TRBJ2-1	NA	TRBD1	CASSFLMDRGREQFF
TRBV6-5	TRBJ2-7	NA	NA	CASSYGSGEQYF
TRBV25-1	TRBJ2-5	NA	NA	CASSERVEETQYF
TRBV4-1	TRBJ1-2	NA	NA	CASSQRSRTGGYTF
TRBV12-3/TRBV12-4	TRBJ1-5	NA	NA	CASSLCVSQPQHF
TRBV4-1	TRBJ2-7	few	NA	CASSQGGHYEQYF
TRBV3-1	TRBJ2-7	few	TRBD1	CASSPRDSTYEQYF
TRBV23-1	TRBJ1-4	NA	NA	CARLGPPGEKLFF
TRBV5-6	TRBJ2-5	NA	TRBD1	CASSLTGAGETQYF
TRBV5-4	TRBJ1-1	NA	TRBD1	CASSSGQGGAFF
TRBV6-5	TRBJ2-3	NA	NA	CASSRWISDTQYF
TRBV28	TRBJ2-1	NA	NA	CASSRTVSYNEQFF
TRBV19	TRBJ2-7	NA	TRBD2	CASSIDSGLGIYEQYF
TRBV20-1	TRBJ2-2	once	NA	CSAIGGTGELFF
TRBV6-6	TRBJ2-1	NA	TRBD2	CASSYSRETLYNEQFF
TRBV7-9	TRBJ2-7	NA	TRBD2	CASSRVSGSYEQYF
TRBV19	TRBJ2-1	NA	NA	CASSYGGVPSYNEQFF
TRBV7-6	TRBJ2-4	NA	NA	CASSPRPAKNIQYF
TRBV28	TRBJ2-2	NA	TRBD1	CASSFSINPRGQGTGELFF
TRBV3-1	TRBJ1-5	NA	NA	CASGDIYSNQPQHF
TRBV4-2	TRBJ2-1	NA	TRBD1	CASSQDPGQGADNEQFF
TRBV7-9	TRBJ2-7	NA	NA	CASSPTEAAEQYF
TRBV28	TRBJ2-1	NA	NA	CASSLRGPRRNEQFF
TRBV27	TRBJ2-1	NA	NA	CASSFLDNEQFF
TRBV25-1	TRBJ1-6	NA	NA	CASSEAAGANSPLHF
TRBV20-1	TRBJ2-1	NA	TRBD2	CSARPWGGRANEQFF